This is a list of T cell receptor beta chains from one sample in a study of T-cell memory formation after mild COVID-19. MiXCR, applied by TCRdb to the 5' RACE reads, yields one record per CDR3 protein. The table includes about 410,000 distinct CDR3 sequences, around a quarter detected once. The source material was PBMCs or a T cell subset sorted from them (not recorded which). The receptor source for this set is an adult woman who had mild COVID-19 (a few samples of this study predate the infection). Cell type and time point are not known. Each CDR3 is given with its conserved first and last residue. The order of the fields is clone size, D gene, J gene, V gene, CDR3 protein, CDR3 DNA. A D gene is named only where the DNA matches it firmly. The size of a clone is reported for some rows only, either as once, few or many, or as a class for expanded clones.

>few|TRBD1|TRBJ2-2|TRBV24-1
CATSDLTGQGANTGELFF
TGTGCCACCAGTGATTTGACCGGACAGGGTGCGAACACCGGGGAGCTGTTTTTT
>-|-|TRBJ1-1|TRBV15
CATSRAGMNTEAFF
TGTGCCACCAGCAGAGCGGGCATGAACACTGAAGCTTTCTTT
>few|-|TRBJ2-1|TRBV11-2
CASSPRKQVFDEQFF
TGTGCCAGCAGCCCACGAAAACAGGTTTTCGATGAGCAGTTCTTC
>few|-|TRBJ1-3|TRBV7-9
CASSSWEESSGNTIYF
TGTGCCAGCAGCTCTTGGGAAGAGAGCTCTGGAAACACCATATATTTT
>few|-|TRBJ1-4|TRBV24-1
CATSDSGLGTTNEKLFF
TGTGCCACCAGTGATTCCGGTCTTGGGACAACTAATGAAAAACTGTTTTTT
>few|-|TRBJ2-7|TRBV29-1
CSGPSLSYEQYF
TGCAGCGGACCTTCATTATCCTACGAGCAGTACTTC
>-|-|TRBJ1-5|TRBV12-3/TRBV12-4
CASSLAGAIGGLSNQPQHF
TGTGCCAGCAGTTTAGCGGGGGCCATTGGGGGGCTATCCAATCAGCCCCAGCATTTT
>-|-|TRBJ1-1|TRBV4-1
CASSRDDRNTEAFF
TGCGCCAGCAGCCGGGATGACAGGAACACTGAAGCTTTCTTT
>-|-|TRBJ1-2|TRBV18
CASSPPKTGIYIYGYTF
TGTGCCAGCTCACCCCCAAAGACAGGCATTTATATCTATGGCTACACCTTC
>many|TRBD1|TRBJ1-2|TRBV6-5
CASSNRDRQYYGYTF
TGTGCCAGCAGTAACCGGGACAGACAGTACTATGGCTACACCTTC
>few|-|TRBJ2-2|TRBV3-1
CASSQGLESRELFF
TGTGCCAGCAGCCAGGGTCTTGAGTCCAGGGAGCTGTTTTTT
>few|-|TRBJ2-7|TRBV5-1
CASSLESGGGYEQYF
TGCGCCAGCAGCTTGGAGTCAGGGGGAGGCTACGAGCAGTACTTC
>few|-|TRBJ2-7|TRBV5-6
CASSLGARQSYEQYF
TGTGCCAGCAGCTTGGGGGCTAGGCAATCCTACGAGCAGTACTTC
>-|TRBD1|TRBJ2-1|TRBV6-2/TRBV6-3
CASRIPQGDEQFF
TGTGCCAGCAGGATACCACAGGGGGATGAGCAGTTCTTC
>-|TRBD1|TRBJ2-5|TRBV24-1
CATSDDDRGSYQETQYF
TGTGCCACCAGTGACGACGACAGGGGGTCGTACCAAGAGACCCAGTACTTC
>few|-|TRBJ2-7|TRBV5-1
CASSPTQGSYEQYF
TGCGCCAGCAGCCCAACTCAGGGATCCTACGAGCAGTACTTC
>-|-|TRBJ1-6|TRBV6-1
CASTEEGRGSLHF
TGTGCCAGCACCGAAGAGGGCAGGGGCTCCCTCCACTTT
>-|-|TRBJ1-3|TRBV4-3
CASSQDIQYPSGNTIYF
TGCGCCAGCAGCCAAGATATTCAGTACCCCTCTGGAAACACCATATATTTT
>many|-|TRBJ1-2|TRBV9
CASSPDMNYGYTF
TGTGCCAGCAGTCCCGACATGAACTATGGCTACACCTTC
>few|TRBD2|TRBJ2-1|TRBV12-3/TRBV12-4
CASSLVEAGVESNEQFF
TGTGCCAGCAGTTTAGTTGAAGCGGGAGTAGAGTCCAATGAGCAGTTCTTC
>few|-|TRBJ2-3|TRBV7-9
CASSLGVAERITQYF
TGTGCCAGCAGCTTAGGGGTCGCGGAGCGGATCACGCAGTATTTT
>-|-|TRBJ2-7|TRBV7-2
CASSLDMPGEQYF
TGTGCCAGCAGCTTGGACATGCCGGGGGAGCAGTACTTC
>-|-|TRBJ2-1|TRBV5-1
CASQGSGQAYNEQFF
TGCGCCAGCCAGGGCAGCGGACAAGCCTACAATGAGCAGTTCTTC
>-|TRBD2|TRBJ2-7|TRBV12-3/TRBV12-4
CASSTGGPEQYF
TGTGCCAGCAGTACGGGGGGGCCCGAGCAGTACTTC
>many|-|TRBJ2-5|TRBV10-3
CAISESETQYF
TGTGCCATCAGTGAATCAGAGACCCAGTACTTC
>once|-|TRBJ2-2|TRBV7-6
CASSHAGGVRTGELFF
TGTGCCAGCAGCCACGCCGGAGGGGTGAGAACCGGGGAGCTGTTTTTT
>many|TRBD1|TRBJ2-1|TRBV11-1
CASSYSGTELYNEQFF
TGTGCCAGCAGCTACTCCGGGACAGAACTGTACAATGAGCAGTTCTTC
>-|-|TRBJ2-1|TRBV6-5
CASSYSLVVSEQFF
TGTGCCAGCAGTTACTCCCTAGTGGTCAGTGAGCAGTTCTTC
>few|-|TRBJ2-3|TRBV5-1
CASSLAGVPDTQYF
TGCGCCAGCAGCTTGGCGGGAGTTCCCGATACGCAGTATTTT
>-|TRBD2|TRBJ2-1|TRBV20-1
CSFGGARNNEQFF
TGCAGCTTCGGGGGGGCCCGGAACAATGAGCAGTTCTTC
>-|-|TRBJ2-7|TRBV6-1
CASSEFSYGGPYEQYF
TGTGCCAGCAGTGAATTTTCCTATGGGGGTCCCTACGAGCAGTACTTC
>-|-|TRBJ2-7|TRBV6-1
CASSEISGSYEQYF
TGTGCCAGCAGTGAAATCAGTGGCTCCTACGAGCAGTACTTC
>few|-|TRBJ2-3|TRBV7-9
CASRTASSTDTQYF
TGTGCCAGCCGGACGGCATCTAGCACAGATACGCAGTATTTT
>-|-|TRBJ2-3|TRBV7-9
CASTLEGLNTQYF
TGTGCCAGCACCCTAGAGGGGCTGAATACGCAGTATTTT
>few|-|TRBJ2-7|TRBV6-5
CASSYRGDGYEQYF
TGTGCCAGCAGTTACCGCGGGGATGGCTACGAGCAGTACTTC
>-|TRBD1|TRBJ1-1|TRBV5-1
CASIRDRGRNTEAFF
TGCGCCAGCATTAGGGACAGGGGTCGGAACACTGAAGCTTTCTTT
>-|-|TRBJ1-1|TRBV12-3/TRBV12-4
CASKLTQDTEAFF
TGTGCCAGCAAATTGACACAAGACACTGAAGCTTTCTTT
>few|-|TRBJ2-7|TRBV20-1
CSASSLSRGTYEQYF
TGCAGTGCTAGCAGTCTGTCCCGGGGAACCTACGAGCAGTACTTC
>-|-|TRBJ1-1|TRBV5-1
CASSLAFGDTEAFF
TGCGCCAGCAGCTTGGCTTTCGGAGACACTGAAGCTTTCTTT
>-|-|TRBJ1-1|TRBV7-3
CASSLFTGTEAFF
TGTGCCAGCAGCTTATTTACGGGCACTGAAGCTTTCTTT
>-|TRBD1|TRBJ1-5|TRBV18
CASSATGSGNQPQHF
TGTGCCAGCTCAGCGACAGGGAGTGGCAATCAGCCCCAGCATTTT
>-|-|TRBJ1-2|TRBV29-1
CSVEAGAGYTF
TGCAGCGTTGAAGCAGGGGCCGGCTACACCTTC
>-|-|TRBJ1-1|TRBV5-6
CASSGGGGLPEAFF
TGTGCCAGCAGCGGGGGAGGGGGGCTACCTGAAGCTTTCTTT
>few|-|TRBJ2-1|TRBV3-1
CASSHPGWHEQFF
TGTGCCAGCAGCCACCCGGGGTGGCATGAGCAGTTCTTC
>few|-|TRBJ1-1|TRBV5-5
CASSLVGAPTEAFF
TGTGCCAGCAGCTTGGTCGGGGCTCCAACTGAAGCTTTCTTT
>-|TRBD1|TRBJ2-7|TRBV10-3
CAISGGQGASYEQYF
TGTGCCATCAGTGGTGGGCAGGGGGCGAGCTACGAGCAGTACTTC
>-|-|TRBJ2-2|TRBV27
CASSLLRRQSHTGELFF
TGTGCCAGCAGTTTGCTCCGTCGACAGTCCCACACCGGGGAGCTGTTTTTT
>-|-|TRBJ2-3|TRBV4-1
CASSQVAGEADTQYF
TGCGCCAGCAGCCAAGTGGCAGGGGAGGCAGATACGCAGTATTTT
>-|TRBD2|TRBJ2-1|TRBV27
CASSPSLAGLQYNEQFF
TGTGCCAGCAGTCCCAGTCTAGCGGGGCTTCAATACAATGAGCAGTTCTTC
>few|TRBD1|TRBJ2-7|TRBV4-3
CASSQSRDRGRYEQYF
TGCGCCAGCAGCCAGTCCCGGGACAGGGGAAGGTACGAGCAGTACTTC
>few|-|TRBJ2-2|TRBV6-5
CASSSRQGGGTGELFF
TGTGCCAGCAGTTCCCGCCAGGGAGGAGGCACCGGGGAGCTGTTTTTT
>-|-|TRBJ1-4|TRBV7-9
CASSLAGMEKLFF
TGTGCCAGCAGCTTAGCAGGGATGGAAAAACTGTTTTTT
>few|-|TRBJ2-2|TRBV12-3/TRBV12-4
CASSLQGGAFGELFF
TGTGCCAGCAGTTTGCAGGGTGGCGCCTTCGGGGAGCTGTTTTTT
>few|TRBD2|TRBJ2-1|TRBV5-6
CASSFVLAGGNEQFF
TGTGCCAGCAGCTTTGTACTAGCGGGAGGTAATGAGCAGTTCTTC
>few|-|TRBJ2-2|TRBV5-1
CASSPSDTFTGELFF
TGCGCCAGCAGCCCCTCCGACACTTTCACCGGGGAGCTGTTTTTT
>-|-|TRBJ2-5|TRBV29-1
CSVETGEGAETQYF
TGCAGCGTTGAAACAGGGGAGGGGGCAGAGACCCAGTACTTC